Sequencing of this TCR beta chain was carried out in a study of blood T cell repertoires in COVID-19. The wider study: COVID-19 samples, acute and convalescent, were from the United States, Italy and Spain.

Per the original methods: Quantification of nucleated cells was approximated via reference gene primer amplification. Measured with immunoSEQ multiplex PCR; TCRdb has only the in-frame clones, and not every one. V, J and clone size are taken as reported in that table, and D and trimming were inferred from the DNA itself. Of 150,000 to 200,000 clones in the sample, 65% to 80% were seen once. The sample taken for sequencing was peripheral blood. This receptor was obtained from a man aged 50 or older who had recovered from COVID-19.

The CDR3: CASSYPAEGQLGGYTF. The CDR3 DNA sequence: TGTGCCAGCAGTTACCCGGCGGAGGGACAGTTGGGTGGCTACACCTTC. The chain combines TRBV6-2 or TRBV6-3 with TRBJ1-2, with 7 bases that match TRBD1. The CDR3 loop spans 16 amino acids. V lost 2 bases to trimming and J lost 7 bases; unmatched junction nucleotides: 13. Looked up from germline, CDR1 is MNHEY and CDR2 is SVGEGT.